This T cell receptor beta chain comes out of a study of T cell responses to AZD1222 COVID-19 vaccine. General study results and limits: In a largely white British group with more females than males, clonal diversity was possibly underestimated.

As for this clone: The antigen is undetermined.

Assay used: immunoSEQ multiplex PCR; TCRdb lists only in-frame clones, some missing. Of over 150,000 clones in the sample, over 75% were seen once. With 1 base clipped from V and 4 bases from J, the junction kept 13 bases outside the gene matches. The CDR3 totals 18 residues. Germline V gene data show CDR1 as SEHNR and CDR2 as FQNEAQ (reference sequence). The V and J genes are TRBV7-9 and TRBJ2-5; 9 bases are shared with TRBD2. This sequence was found in an adult in good health. Sequenced here: peripheral blood, sampled on day 0 of AZD1222 vaccination. The CDR3 DNA reads as TGTGCCAGCAGCTTAGACCCAGCGCGGGGGGGCCCTGGAGAGACCCAGTACTTC. Translation: CASSLDPARGGPGETQYF.